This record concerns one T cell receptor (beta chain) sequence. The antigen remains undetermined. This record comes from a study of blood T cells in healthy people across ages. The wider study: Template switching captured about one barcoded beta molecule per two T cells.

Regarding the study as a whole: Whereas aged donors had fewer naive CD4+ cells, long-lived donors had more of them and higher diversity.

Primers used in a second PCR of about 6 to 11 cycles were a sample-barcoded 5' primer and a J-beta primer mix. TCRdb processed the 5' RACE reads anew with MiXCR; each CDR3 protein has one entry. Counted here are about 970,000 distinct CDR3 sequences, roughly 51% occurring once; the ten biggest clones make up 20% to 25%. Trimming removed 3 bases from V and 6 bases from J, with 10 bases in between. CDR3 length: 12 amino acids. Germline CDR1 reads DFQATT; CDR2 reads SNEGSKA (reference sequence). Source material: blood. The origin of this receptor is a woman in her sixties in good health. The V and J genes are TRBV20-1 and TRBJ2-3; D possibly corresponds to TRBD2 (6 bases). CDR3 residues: CSAREGLDTQYF. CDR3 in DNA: TGCAGTGCTAGGGAGGGCCTGGATACGCAGTATTTT.